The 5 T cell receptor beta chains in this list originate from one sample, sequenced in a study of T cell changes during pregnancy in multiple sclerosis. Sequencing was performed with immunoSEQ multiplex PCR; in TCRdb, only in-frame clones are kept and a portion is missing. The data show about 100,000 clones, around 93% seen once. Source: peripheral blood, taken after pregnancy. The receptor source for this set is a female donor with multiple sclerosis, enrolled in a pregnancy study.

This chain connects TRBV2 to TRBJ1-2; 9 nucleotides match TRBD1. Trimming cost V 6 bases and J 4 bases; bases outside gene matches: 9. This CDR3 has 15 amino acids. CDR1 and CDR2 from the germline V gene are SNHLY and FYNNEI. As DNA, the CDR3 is TGTGCCAGCAGAAGCCGGGACAGGGATCCCTATGGCTACACCTTC. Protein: CASRSRDRDPYGYTF. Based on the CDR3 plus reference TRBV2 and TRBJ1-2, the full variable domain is EPEVTQTPSHQVTQMGQEVILRCVPISNHLYFYWYRQILGQKVEFLVSFYNNEISEKSEIFDDQFSVERPDGSNFTLKIRSTKLEDSAMYFCASRSRDRDPYGYTFGSGTRLTVV.

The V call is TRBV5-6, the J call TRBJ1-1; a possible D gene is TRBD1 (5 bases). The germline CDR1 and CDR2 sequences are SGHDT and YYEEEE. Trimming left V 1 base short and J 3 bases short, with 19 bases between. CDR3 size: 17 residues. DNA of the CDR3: TGTGCCAGCAGCTTGATGCGGCGGGGACGGATGGACACTGAAGCTTTCTTT. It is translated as CASSLMRRGRMDTEAFF.

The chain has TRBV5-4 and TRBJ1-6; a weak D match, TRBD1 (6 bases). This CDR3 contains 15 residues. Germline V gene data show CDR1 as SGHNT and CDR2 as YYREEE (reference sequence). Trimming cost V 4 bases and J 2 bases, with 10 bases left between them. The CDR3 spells CASSARDTYNSPLHF. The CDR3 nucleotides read TGTGCCAGCAGCGCCAGGGACACCTATAATTCACCCCTCCACTTT.

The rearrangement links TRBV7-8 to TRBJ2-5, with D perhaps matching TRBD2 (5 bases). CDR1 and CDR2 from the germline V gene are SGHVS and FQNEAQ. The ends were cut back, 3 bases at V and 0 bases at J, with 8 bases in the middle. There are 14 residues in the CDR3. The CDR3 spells CASSLEVYQETQYF. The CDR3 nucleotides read TGTGCCAGCAGCTTGGAGGTGTACCAAGAGACCCAGTACTTC. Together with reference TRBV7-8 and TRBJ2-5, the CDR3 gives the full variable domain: GAGVSQSPRYKVAKRGQDVALRCDPISGHVSLFWYQQALGQGPEFLTYFQNEAQLDKSGLPSDRFFAERPEGSVSTLKIQRTQQEDSAVYLCASSLEVYQETQYFGPGTRLLVL.

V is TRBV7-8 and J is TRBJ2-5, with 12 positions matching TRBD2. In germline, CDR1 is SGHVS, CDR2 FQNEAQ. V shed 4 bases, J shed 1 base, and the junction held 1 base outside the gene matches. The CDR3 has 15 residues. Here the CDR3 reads CASSSGLAGQETQYF. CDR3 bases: TGTGCCAGCAGCTCGGGACTAGCGGGCCAAGAGACCCAGTACTTC. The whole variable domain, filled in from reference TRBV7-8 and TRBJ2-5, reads GAGVSQSPRYKVAKRGQDVALRCDPISGHVSLFWYQQALGQGPEFLTYFQNEAQLDKSGLPSDRFFAERPEGSVSTLKIQRTQQEDSAVYLCASSSGLAGQETQYFGPGTRLLVL.